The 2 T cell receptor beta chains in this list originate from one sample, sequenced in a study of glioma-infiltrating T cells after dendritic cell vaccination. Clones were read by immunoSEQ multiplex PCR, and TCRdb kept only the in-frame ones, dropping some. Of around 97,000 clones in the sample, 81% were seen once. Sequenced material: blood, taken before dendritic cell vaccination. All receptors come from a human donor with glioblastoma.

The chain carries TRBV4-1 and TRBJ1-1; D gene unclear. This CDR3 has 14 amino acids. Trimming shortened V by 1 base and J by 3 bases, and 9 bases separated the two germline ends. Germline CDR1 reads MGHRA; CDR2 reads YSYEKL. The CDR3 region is CASSQGLRDTEAFF. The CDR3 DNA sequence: TGCGCCAGCAGCCAAGGACTGCGAGACACTGAAGCTTTCTTT.

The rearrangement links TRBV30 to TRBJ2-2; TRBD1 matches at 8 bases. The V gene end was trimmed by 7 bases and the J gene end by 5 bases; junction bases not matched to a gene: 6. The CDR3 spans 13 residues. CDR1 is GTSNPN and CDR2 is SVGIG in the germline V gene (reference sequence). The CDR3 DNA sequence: TGTGCCTCCTGGACAGGGCGGACCGGGGAGCTGTTTTTT. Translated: CASWTGRTGELFF.